This T cell receptor (beta chain) was identified in a study of blood T cell repertoires in COVID-19. Repertoires were generated with immunoSEQ multiplex PCR, while TCRdb's copy carries only in-frame clones and drops some. The top ten clones hold around 1.4% of a sample with hundreds of thousands of clones, around 86% of them seen once. The V gene's germline CDR1 is WNHNN and CDR2 SYGVQD (reference sequence). This CDR3 is built from 16 residues. Germline trimming cut 5 bases from V and 1 base from J; bases unmatched to any gene: 5. Sequences were obtained from peripheral blood. This TCR derives from a woman aged 30 to 39 with active or convalescent COVID-19. This rearrangement joins TRBV10-1 to TRBJ2-2, with 9 bases aligning to TRBD1. The CDR3 region is CASSPRQGVNTGELFF. CDR3 nucleotides: TGCGCCAGCAGTCCCAGACAGGGGGTGAACACCGGGGAGCTGTTTTTT.